The rows below give T cell receptor beta chains drawn from one sample of a study of shared clonotypes between healthy human individuals. Here immunoSEQ multiplex PCR was the method, and the copy in TCRdb shows in-frame clones only, minus some. The table lists more than 1.2 million clones, less than 99% of them singletons, with around 0.38% in the top ten. The sample comprised naive CD4+ T cells sorted from blood. Receptors originate from a man younger than 45 in good health. Both conserved end residues are part of each CDR3. Each record gives: CDR3 DNA, CDR3 protein, D gene, V gene, J gene, clone size. A D gene is named only where the DNA matches it firmly. A clone size is listed for some rows: how often the clone was seen (once, few, many), or a class if it is expanded.

CDR3 DNA: TGTGCCAGCAGTTACTCGAGACAGGGGCTCCCCCACGAGCAGTACTTC
CDR3 protein: CASSYSRQGLPHEQYF
D gene: TRBD1
V gene: TRBV6-6
J gene: TRBJ2-7
clone size: NA

CDR3 DNA: TGTGCCAGCAGCCCGGACAGACTGAACACCGGGGAGCTGTTTTTT
CDR3 protein: CASSPDRLNTGELFF
D gene: NA
V gene: TRBV6-5
J gene: TRBJ2-2
clone size: once

CDR3 DNA: TGCGCCAGCAGCCAAATAGGGGACAGAGTCGGAGCTTTCTTT
CDR3 protein: CASSQIGDRVGAFF
D gene: TRBD1
V gene: TRBV4-1
J gene: TRBJ1-1
clone size: NA

CDR3 DNA: TGTGCCAGCAGCTTGAAGTCTAGCGGGAGCTATACGCAGTATTTT
CDR3 protein: CASSLKSSGSYTQYF
D gene: TRBD2
V gene: TRBV5-4
J gene: TRBJ2-3
clone size: NA

CDR3 DNA: TGTGCCAGCAGTACTCTTTCGCCCCGGGACACCTCCTATGCCCTCCACTTT
CDR3 protein: CASSTLSPRDTSYALHF
D gene: NA
V gene: TRBV28
J gene: TRBJ1-6
clone size: NA

CDR3 DNA: TGTGCCAGCAGCTTGCCAGGGCGGACCTACGAGCAGTACTTC
CDR3 protein: CASSLPGRTYEQYF
D gene: NA
V gene: TRBV7-2
J gene: TRBJ2-7
clone size: NA

CDR3 DNA: TGTGCCACCAGCAGAGCCTTCAATGAGCAGTTCTTC
CDR3 protein: CATSRAFNEQFF
D gene: NA
V gene: TRBV15
J gene: TRBJ2-1
clone size: NA

CDR3 DNA: TGTGCCAGCAGCTTAGCTAGTCATCCGGTTAGCTCCTACAATGAGCAGTTCTTC
CDR3 protein: CASSLASHPVSSYNEQFF
D gene: NA
V gene: TRBV11-2
J gene: TRBJ2-1
clone size: NA

CDR3 DNA: TGTGCCAGCAGCTTAGTGAGGGACAGGGACGAGCAGTACTTC
CDR3 protein: CASSLVRDRDEQYF
D gene: TRBD1
V gene: TRBV7-8
J gene: TRBJ2-7
clone size: NA

CDR3 DNA: TGCGCCAGCAGCTTGGGACCGGGCGGCAATCAGCCCCAGCATTTT
CDR3 protein: CASSLGPGGNQPQHF
D gene: NA
V gene: TRBV5-1
J gene: TRBJ1-5
clone size: NA

CDR3 DNA: TGTGCCAGCAGCCACCGGGGACTACATATAACGCAGTATTTT
CDR3 protein: CASSHRGLHITQYF
D gene: TRBD2
V gene: TRBV14
J gene: TRBJ2-3
clone size: NA

CDR3 DNA: TGTGCCAGCAGCTTCGGCGGGAGCCCCTACAATGAGCAGTTCTTC
CDR3 protein: CASSFGGSPYNEQFF
D gene: TRBD2
V gene: TRBV5-6
J gene: TRBJ2-1
clone size: NA

CDR3 DNA: TGTGCCAGCAGTTTATGGGAGGATGAAGCTTTCTTT
CDR3 protein: CASSLWEDEAFF
D gene: NA
V gene: TRBV28
J gene: TRBJ1-1
clone size: NA

CDR3 DNA: TGTGCCAGCAGCTTAGATCGATTAGCGGGCCTCTCCTACGAGCAGTACTTC
CDR3 protein: CASSLDRLAGLSYEQYF
D gene: TRBD2
V gene: TRBV11-3
J gene: TRBJ2-7
clone size: once

CDR3 DNA: TGTGCCAGCAGCTTGGTGTCCAGTGAAAAACTGTTTTTT
CDR3 protein: CASSLVSSEKLFF
D gene: NA
V gene: TRBV5-5
J gene: TRBJ1-4
clone size: NA

CDR3 DNA: TGTGCCAGCAGCTTAGCGCGTTATCAGCCCCAGCATTTT
CDR3 protein: CASSLARYQPQHF
D gene: NA
V gene: TRBV7-2
J gene: TRBJ1-5
clone size: NA

CDR3 DNA: TGTGCCACCAGCAGGGGGGGGGCTCAGCCCCAGCATTTT
CDR3 protein: CATSRGGAQPQHF
D gene: NA
V gene: TRBV15
J gene: TRBJ1-5
clone size: NA

CDR3 DNA: TGTGCCAGCAGCGCAGTTTCGAGGGGTGAGCAGTTCTTC
CDR3 protein: CASSAVSRGEQFF
D gene: NA
V gene: TRBV9
J gene: TRBJ2-1
clone size: NA

CDR3 DNA: TGTGCCAGCAGCTTAGGGTCTTTAGGAGCGGGAGGGCCAAATGAGCAGTTCTTC
CDR3 protein: CASSLGSLGAGGPNEQFF
D gene: TRBD2
V gene: TRBV7-9
J gene: TRBJ2-1
clone size: NA

CDR3 DNA: TGTGCCAGCGGGGGAACAGGGGTAGGTAGTGAGCAGTTCTTC
CDR3 protein: CASGGTGVGSEQFF
D gene: TRBD1
V gene: TRBV7-2
J gene: TRBJ2-1
clone size: NA

CDR3 DNA: TGTGCCAGCAAGACTAGCGGATACAATGAGCAGTTCTTC
CDR3 protein: CASKTSGYNEQFF
D gene: TRBD2
V gene: TRBV28
J gene: TRBJ2-1
clone size: NA

CDR3 DNA: TGTGCCAGCAGTTACTCCACAGGGTTGGAGACCCAGTACTTC
CDR3 protein: CASSYSTGLETQYF
D gene: NA
V gene: TRBV6-6
J gene: TRBJ2-5
clone size: NA

CDR3 DNA: TGTGCCAGCACTTCCCAGGGAGGGTTGTCCTACGAGCAGTACTTC
CDR3 protein: CASTSQGGLSYEQYF
D gene: TRBD2
V gene: TRBV5-4
J gene: TRBJ2-7
clone size: NA

CDR3 DNA: TGTGCCAGCAGCAGCCAATCGACTAGCGGGAGGCCGGAGCAGTACTTC
CDR3 protein: CASSSQSTSGRPEQYF
D gene: TRBD2
V gene: TRBV11-2
J gene: TRBJ2-7
clone size: once

CDR3 DNA: TGTGCCAGCAGTGAGAGGGTTTTGGGTGAGCAGTACTTC
CDR3 protein: CASSERVLGEQYF
D gene: NA
V gene: TRBV25-1
J gene: TRBJ2-7
clone size: NA

CDR3 DNA: TGTGCCAGTAGCCCTCCAGGAAACCGGGTCGAGCAGTACTTC
CDR3 protein: CASSPPGNRVEQYF
D gene: NA
V gene: TRBV19
J gene: TRBJ2-7
clone size: NA

CDR3 DNA: TGTGCCAGCAGCCTGGGACAGGGGCTAGCCAAAAACATTCAGTACTTC
CDR3 protein: CASSLGQGLAKNIQYF
D gene: TRBD1
V gene: TRBV5-4
J gene: TRBJ2-4
clone size: once